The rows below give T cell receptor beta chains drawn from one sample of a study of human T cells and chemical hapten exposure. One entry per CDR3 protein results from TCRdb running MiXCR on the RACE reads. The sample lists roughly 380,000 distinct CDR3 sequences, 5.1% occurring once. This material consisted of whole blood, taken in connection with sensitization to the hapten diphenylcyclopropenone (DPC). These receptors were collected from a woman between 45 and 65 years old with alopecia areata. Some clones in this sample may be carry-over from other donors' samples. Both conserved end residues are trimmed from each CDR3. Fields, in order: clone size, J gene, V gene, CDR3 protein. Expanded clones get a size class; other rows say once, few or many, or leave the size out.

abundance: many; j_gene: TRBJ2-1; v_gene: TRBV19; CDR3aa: ASNPGTHYNEQF
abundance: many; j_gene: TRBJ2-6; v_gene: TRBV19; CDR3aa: ASSIGGGSGANVLT
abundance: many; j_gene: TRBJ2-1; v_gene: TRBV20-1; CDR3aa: SARDQLASGSALLEQF
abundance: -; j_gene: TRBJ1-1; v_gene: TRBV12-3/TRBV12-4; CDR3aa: ASSFPTAPEAF
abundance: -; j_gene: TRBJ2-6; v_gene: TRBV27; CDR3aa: ASQPWGGNVPT
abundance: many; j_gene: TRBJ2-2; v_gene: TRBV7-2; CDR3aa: ASSLATGQSGELF
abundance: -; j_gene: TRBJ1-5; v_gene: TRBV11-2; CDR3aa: ASSLYGAGQPQH
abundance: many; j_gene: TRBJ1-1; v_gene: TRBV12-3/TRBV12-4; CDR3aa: ASTPGGGSF
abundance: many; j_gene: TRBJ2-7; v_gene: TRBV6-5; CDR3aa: ASSQRGIKTEL
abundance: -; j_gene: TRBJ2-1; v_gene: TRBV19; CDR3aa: ASSIVALSQNEQF
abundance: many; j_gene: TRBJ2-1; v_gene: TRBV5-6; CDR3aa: ASSLDAGEIYNEQF
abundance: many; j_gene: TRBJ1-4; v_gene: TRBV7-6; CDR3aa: ASSLAGDGRGEKLF
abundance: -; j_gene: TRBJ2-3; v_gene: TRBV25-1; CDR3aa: ASSEGTRHTQY
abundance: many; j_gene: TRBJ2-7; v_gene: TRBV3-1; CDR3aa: ASSRDRASYEQY
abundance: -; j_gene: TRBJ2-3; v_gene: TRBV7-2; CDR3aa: ASSPASGRTADTQY
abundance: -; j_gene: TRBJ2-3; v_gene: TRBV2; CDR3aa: ASSEDPITDTQY
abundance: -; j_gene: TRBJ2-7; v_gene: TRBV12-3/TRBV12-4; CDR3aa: ASSPSGRMVEQY
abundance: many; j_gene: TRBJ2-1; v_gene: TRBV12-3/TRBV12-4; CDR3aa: ASRTSEAGAPNNEQF
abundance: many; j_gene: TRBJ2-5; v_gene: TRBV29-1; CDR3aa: SVPDRGETQY
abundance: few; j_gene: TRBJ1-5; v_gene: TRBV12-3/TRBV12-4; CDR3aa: ASRSGFLGQPQH
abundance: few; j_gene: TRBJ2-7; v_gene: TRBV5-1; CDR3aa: ASSSSSGGFYEQY
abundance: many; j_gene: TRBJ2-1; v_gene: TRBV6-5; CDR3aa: ASKQSGGINEQF
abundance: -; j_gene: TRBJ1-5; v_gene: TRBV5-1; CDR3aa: ASSLGSLASSVDQPQH
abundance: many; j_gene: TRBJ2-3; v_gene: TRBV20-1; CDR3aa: SARFGTSIADTQY
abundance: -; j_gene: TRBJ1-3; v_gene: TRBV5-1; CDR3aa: ASSPGQARGIY
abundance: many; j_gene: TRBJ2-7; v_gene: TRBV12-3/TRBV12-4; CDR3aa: ASSRQGRTYEQY
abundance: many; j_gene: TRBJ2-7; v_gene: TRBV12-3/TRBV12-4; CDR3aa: ASSPMPQGAEQY
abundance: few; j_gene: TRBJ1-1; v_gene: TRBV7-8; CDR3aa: ASSYGTGLNTEAF
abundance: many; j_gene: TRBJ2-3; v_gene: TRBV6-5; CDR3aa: ASSYSNGRTDTQY
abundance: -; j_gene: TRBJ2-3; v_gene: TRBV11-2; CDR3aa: ASSLVGERGDTQY
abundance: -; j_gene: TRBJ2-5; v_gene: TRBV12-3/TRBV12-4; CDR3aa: ASRSGATIETPY
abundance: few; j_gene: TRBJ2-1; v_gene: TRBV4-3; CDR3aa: ASSQHFGGRNEQF
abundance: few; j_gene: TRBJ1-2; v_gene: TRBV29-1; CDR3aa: SVVDRGPSRGYT
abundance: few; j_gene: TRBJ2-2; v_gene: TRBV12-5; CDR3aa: ASGFGTSKNTGELF
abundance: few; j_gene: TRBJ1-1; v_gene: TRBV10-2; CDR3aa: ASSVVNTEAF
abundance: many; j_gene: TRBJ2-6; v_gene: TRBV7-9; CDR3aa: ASSVTGGSGANVLT
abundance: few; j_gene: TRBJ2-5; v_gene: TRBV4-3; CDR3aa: ASSETRDPEETQY
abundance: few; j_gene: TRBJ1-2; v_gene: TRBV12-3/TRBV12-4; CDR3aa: ASSSPDRGSMGDYGYT
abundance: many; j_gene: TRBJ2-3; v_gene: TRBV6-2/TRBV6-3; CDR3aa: ASSYSSQRTDTQY
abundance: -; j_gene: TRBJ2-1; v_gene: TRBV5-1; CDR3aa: ASSWTGVDDEQF
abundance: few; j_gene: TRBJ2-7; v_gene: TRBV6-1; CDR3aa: ASSEALTYEQY
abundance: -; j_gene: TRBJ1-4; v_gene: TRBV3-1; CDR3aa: ASSRTTGARNEKLF
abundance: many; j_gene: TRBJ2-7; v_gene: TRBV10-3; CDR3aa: AISGVTDTYEQY
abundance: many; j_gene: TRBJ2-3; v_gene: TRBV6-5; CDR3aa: ASSMGPLETDTQY
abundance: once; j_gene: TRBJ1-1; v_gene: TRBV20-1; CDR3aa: SVILWYTEAF
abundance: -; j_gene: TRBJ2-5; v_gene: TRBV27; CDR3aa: ASRHEGPVQETQY
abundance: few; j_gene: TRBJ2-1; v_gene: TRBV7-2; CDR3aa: ASSTGLAIYNEQF
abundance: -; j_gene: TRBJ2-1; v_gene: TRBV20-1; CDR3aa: SARGVFSGRESNEQF
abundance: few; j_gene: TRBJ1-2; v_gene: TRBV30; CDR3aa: AFLERGYT
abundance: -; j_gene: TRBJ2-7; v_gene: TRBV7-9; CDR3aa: ASTSSRAQIYEQY
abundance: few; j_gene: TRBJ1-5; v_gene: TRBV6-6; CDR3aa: ASHAGRGSNQPQH
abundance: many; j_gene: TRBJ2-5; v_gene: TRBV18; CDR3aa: ASSPSGSSGETQY
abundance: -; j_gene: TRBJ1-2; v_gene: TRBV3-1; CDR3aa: ASSQVEYYGYT
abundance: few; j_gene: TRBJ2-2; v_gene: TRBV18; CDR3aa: ASSSGTGVNTGELF
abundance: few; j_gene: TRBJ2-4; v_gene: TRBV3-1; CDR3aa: ASSQPEGNIQY
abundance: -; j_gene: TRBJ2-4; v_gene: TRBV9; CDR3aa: ASSVGGLVKNIQY
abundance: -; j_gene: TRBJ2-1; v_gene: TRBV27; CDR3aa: ASSSSIRGAHNEQF
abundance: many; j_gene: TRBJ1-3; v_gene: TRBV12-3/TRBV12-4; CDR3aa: ASSLTYTIY